What follows are 11 T cell receptor beta chains derived from one specimen sequenced in a study of tumor and adjacent non-tumor tissue in lung cancer. Three rounds of nested PCR, following a modified ARM-PCR protocol, produced the TCRbeta library. TCRdb ran MiXCR on the multiplex PCR reads and lists one entry per CDR3 protein. Among 65,000 to 90,000 distinct CDR3 sequences listed, 75% to 90% were seen once. No cell sorting was done before RNA was extracted from the tissue. Sequencing input: lung tumor tissue. The receptor source for this set is a woman in her fifties or sixties with non-small cell lung cancer.

As for this clonotype: One end of the junction varies from germline; a read error may be responsible. The gene calls are TRBV29-1 and TRBJ2-1; unclear D gene. CDR3 length: 14 amino acids. Germline values: CDR1 SQVTM, CDR2 ANQGSEA. This CDR3 is CRVDVHRRNNEQFF. The CDR3 DNA sequence: TGCAGGGTTGATGTACATAGGCGAAACAATGAGCAGTTCTTC.

In the case of this clonotype: A junction end diverges from the germline sequence, so it may reflect a read error. The V gene is TRBV11-2, the J gene TRBJ2-7; TRBD2 matches 7 bases. Germline V gene lookup returns CDR1 SGHAT and CDR2 FQNNGV. The CDR3 runs to 15 residues. The DNA for the CDR3 is TGTGCTAGCAGCCCTGGGGCTAGCGGTTCCTACGAACAGTACTTC. Protein: CASSPGASGSYEQYF.

The chain uses TRBV4-1 and TRBJ2-3; D tentatively reads TRBD1 or TRBD2 (5 bases each). CDR3 size: 14 residues. V was shortened by 10 bases and J by 7 bases, with 21 bases between the two germline ends. Looked up from germline, CDR1 is MGHRA and CDR2 is YSYEKL. This CDR3 reads CATVETWGTNTQYF. The DNA for the CDR3 is TGCGCCACGGTAGAGACCTGGGGGACGAATACGCAGTATTTT.

On this clonotype itself: Sequence at one end of the junction differs from germline and may be a read error. CDR3 region: CASSIKIAIGAEQFF. DNA for the CDR3: TGTGCCAGCAGCATTAAGATCGCCATCGGCGCTGAGCAATTCTTC. The V gene is TRBV11-2, the J gene TRBJ2-1; no clear D. This CDR3 has 15 amino acids. The germline gives CDR1 SGHAT, CDR2 FQNNGV. Complete variable domain (other parts from reference TRBV11-2 and TRBJ2-1): EAGVAQSPRYKIIEKRQSVAFWCNPISGHATLYWYQQILGQGPKLLIQFQNNGVVDDSQLPKDRFSAERLKGVDSTLKIQPAKLEDSAVYLCASSIKIAIGAEQFFGPGTRLTVL.

This chain connects TRBV29-1 to TRBJ2-5; TRBD2 is a possible D gene (7 bases). CDR3 length: 12 residues. Germline CDR1 and CDR2: SQVTM and ANQGSEA. With 8 bases removed from V and 13 bases from J, the gap between germline ends came to 23 bases. DNA of the CDR3: TGCAGCACAGGGACTACCGGGCAGACCTGGTACTTC. Protein product: CSTGTTGQTWYF.

The chain carries TRBV30 and TRBJ2-7; D might be TRBD2 (6 bases). Germline CDR1 GTSNPN, CDR2 SVGIG (reference sequence). This CDR3 has 13 residues. Trimming pared 4 bases from V and 7 bases from J, leaving 17 bases between. In DNA form, the CDR3 reads TGTGCCTGGAAGCAGAGGCAGGACTATGAGCAGTACTTC. Translating gives CAWKQRQDYEQYF.

This clonotype has more than one count but fewer than ten. A much larger clone sits a single nucleotide away, making a read error possible. This chain joins TRBV7-2 and TRBJ2-1, with no clear D. Germline V CDR1 and CDR2: SGHTA, FQGNSA. The CDR3 contains 15 residues. DNA for the CDR3: TGTGCCAGCAACTTAGACTCGAGCTCCTACAATGAGCAGTTCTTC. Its translation: CASNLDSSSYNEQFF.

Comments on this clonotype: At one of its ends the junction is not consistent with the germline gene, which may arise from a read error. V gene TRBV6-2 or TRBV6-3 combines with J gene TRBJ1-1, with D perhaps TRBD1 (6 bases). CDR1 is MNHEY, CDR2 SVGEGT, per germline. This CDR3 is built from 15 residues. CDR3 nucleotide sequence: TGTGCCAGCAGCTACGGGGGGGCCGCCTACACTGAAGCTTTATTT. Protein sequence: CASSYGGAAYTEALF.

This clonotype has just one count. V gene TRBV4-1 combines with J gene TRBJ2-3; D possibly corresponds to TRBD2 (6 bases). This CDR3 has 14 residues. Between the trimmed V and J ends, which lost 2 bases and 12 bases, there was a span of 18 bases. Germline V CDR1 and CDR2: MGHRA, YSYEKL. The CDR3 loop reads CASSQPLATDKQYF. The CDR3 DNA reads as TGCGCCAGCAGCCAACCCCTAGCGACAGATAAACAGTATTTT.

About this clonotype itself: At one of its ends the junction is not consistent with the germline gene, which may arise from a read error. The rearrangement joins TRBV29-1 to TRBJ1-1, with D tentatively TRBD1 (6 bases). Germline CDR1 and CDR2: SQVTM and ANQGSEA. The CDR3 is 15 residues long. The CDR3 DNA follows: TGCAGCGTTGTGAAGGGGGGATGTCGGAACTCTGAAGCTTTCTTT. Its translation is CSVVKGGCRNSEAFF.

Comments on this clonotype: It is unclear where the CDR3 begins or ends on the DNA, so no DNA is shown, and the CDR3 is as TCRdb lists it. The V call is TRBV29-1, the J call TRBJ2-1; the D segment call TRBD2 is taken from the table without a DNA check. Both ends counted, the CDR3 spans 11 residues. The germline gives CDR1 SQVTM, CDR2 ANQGSEA. CDR3 sequence: CSVGFGSGEFF.